Below are 4 T cell receptor beta chains sequenced from a single sample in a study of CD8 T cell repertoires and HIV-1 epitope variants. What these receptors recognize is not known. Measured with immunoSEQ multiplex PCR; TCRdb has only the in-frame clones, and not every one. This table holds roughly 4,700 clones, approximately 71% found once. The source material was cultured CD8+ T cells derived from PBMCs. The receptor source for this set is a male donor with HIV.

In its sample, this clone was seen a few times. The DNA for the CDR3 is TGCGCCAGCAGCTTGGTCTCTGGGACAGGTCAGCCCCAGCATTTT. Amino acids: CASSLVSGTGQPQHF. V is TRBV5-1 and J is TRBJ1-5; 8 bases align to TRBD1. Germline loops: CDR1 SGHRS, CDR2 YFSETQ. Losses at the gene ends were 0 bases for V and 6 bases for J; bases not matched to a gene: 5. This CDR3 comprises 15 residues.

V and J are TRBV28 and TRBJ2-2, with D maybe TRBD1 (5 bases). From germline, CDR1 is MDHEN and CDR2 SYDVKM. V was cut by 2 bases and J by 7 bases, with 8 bases left in between. This CDR3 has 13 residues. CDR3 protein: CASSLQGFGELFF. The CDR3, as DNA: TGTGCCAGCAGTTTACAGGGTTTCGGGGAGCTGTTTTTT.

The J gene is TRBJ2-5, the V gene TRBV6-1; 10 nucleotides line up with TRBD2. The DNA end is a closer match to TRBJ2-7, so the J assignment may be wrong. CDR3 size: 15 residues. Germline assignment: CDR1 MNHNS and CDR2 SASEGT. The CDR3 loop is CASSEGSGGSYEQYF. CDR3 DNA: TGTGCCAGCAGTGAAGGTAGCGGGGGGTCGTACGAGCAGTACTTC.

The chain links TRBV19 to TRBJ1-2; D uncertain. V was cut by 2 bases and J by 4 bases, with 11 bases left in between. CDR3 size: 14 residues. CDR1 is LNHDA and CDR2 is SQIVND in the germline V gene (reference sequence). CDR3: CASSISPGGYGYTF. Here the CDR3 DNA reads TGTGCCAGTAGTATATCACCGGGAGGCTATGGCTACACCTTC.